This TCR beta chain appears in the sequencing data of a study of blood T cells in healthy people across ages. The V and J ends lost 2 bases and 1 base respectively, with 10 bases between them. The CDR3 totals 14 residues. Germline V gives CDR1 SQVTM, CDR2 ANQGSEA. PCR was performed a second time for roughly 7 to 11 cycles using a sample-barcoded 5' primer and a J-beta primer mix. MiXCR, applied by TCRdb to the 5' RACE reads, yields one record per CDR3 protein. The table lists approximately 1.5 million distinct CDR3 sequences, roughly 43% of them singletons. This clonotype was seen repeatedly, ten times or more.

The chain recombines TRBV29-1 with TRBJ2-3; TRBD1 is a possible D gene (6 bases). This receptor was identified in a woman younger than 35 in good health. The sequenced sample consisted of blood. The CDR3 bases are TGCAGCGTTGAAACCCCAGGGGGCACAGATACGCAGTATTTT. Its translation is CSVETPGGTDTQYF.